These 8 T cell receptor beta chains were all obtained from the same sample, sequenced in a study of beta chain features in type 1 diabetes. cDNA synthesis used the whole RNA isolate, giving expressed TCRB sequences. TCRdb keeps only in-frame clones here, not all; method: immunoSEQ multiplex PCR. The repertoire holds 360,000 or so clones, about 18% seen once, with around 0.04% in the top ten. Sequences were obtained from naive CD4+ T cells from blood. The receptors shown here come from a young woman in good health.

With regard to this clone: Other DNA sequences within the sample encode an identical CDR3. The CDR3 DNA sequence: TGCGCCAGCAGCTTGGAACAAAACACTGAAGCTTTCTTT. It is translated as CASSLEQNTEAFF. V usage is TRBV5-1 and J usage is TRBJ1-1, with unresolved D. The CDR3 contains 13 residues. V shed 0 bases and J shed 2 bases, with 5 bases lying between them. CDR1 SGHRS and CDR2 YFSETQ come from the germline V gene. Full variable domain (missing parts from reference TRBV5-1 and TRBJ1-1): KAGVTQTPRYLIKTRGQQVTLSCSPISGHRSVSWYQQTPGQGLQFLFEYFSETQRNKGNFPGRFSGRQFSNSRSEMNVSTLELGDSALYLCASSLEQNTEAFFGQGTRLTVV.

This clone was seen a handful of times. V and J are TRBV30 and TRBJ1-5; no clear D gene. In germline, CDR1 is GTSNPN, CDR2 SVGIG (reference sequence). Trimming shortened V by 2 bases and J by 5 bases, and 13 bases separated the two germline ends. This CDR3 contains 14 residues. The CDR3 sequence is CAWSSTTLYQPQHF. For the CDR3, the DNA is TGTGCCTGGAGTTCAACGACACTTTATCAGCCCCAGCATTTT.

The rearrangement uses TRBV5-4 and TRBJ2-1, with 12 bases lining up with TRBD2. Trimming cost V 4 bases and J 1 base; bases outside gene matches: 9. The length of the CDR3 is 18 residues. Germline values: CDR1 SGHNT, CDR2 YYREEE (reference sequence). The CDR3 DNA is TGTGCCAGCAGCCCGACTAGCGGGGGCCCTGGGTCCTACAATGAGCAGTTCTTC. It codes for CASSPTSGGPGSYNEQFF.

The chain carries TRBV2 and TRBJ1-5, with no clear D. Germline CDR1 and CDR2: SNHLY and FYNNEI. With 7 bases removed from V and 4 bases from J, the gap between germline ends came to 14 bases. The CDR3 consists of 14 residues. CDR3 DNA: TGTGCCAGCACCCCGGGTGAGGGTAATCAGCCCCAGCATTTT. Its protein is CASTPGEGNQPQHF.

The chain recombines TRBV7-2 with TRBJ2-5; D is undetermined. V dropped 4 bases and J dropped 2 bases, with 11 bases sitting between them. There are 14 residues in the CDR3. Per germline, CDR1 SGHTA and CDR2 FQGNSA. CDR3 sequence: CASSSARLQETQYF. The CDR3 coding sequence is TGTGCCAGCAGCTCGGCTAGGTTACAAGAGACCCAGTACTTC.

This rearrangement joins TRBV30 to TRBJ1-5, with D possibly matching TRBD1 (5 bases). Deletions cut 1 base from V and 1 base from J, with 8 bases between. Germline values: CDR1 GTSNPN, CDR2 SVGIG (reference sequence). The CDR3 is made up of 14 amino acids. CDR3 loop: CAWSGGLSNQPQHF. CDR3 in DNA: TGTGCCTGGAGTGGGGGACTAAGCAATCAGCCCCAGCATTTT.

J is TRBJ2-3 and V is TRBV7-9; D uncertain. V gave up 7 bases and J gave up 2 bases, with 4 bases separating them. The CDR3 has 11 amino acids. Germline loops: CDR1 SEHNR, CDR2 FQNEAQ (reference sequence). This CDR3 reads CASTLTDTQYF. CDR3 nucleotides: TGTGCCAGCACTCTCACAGATACGCAGTATTTT.

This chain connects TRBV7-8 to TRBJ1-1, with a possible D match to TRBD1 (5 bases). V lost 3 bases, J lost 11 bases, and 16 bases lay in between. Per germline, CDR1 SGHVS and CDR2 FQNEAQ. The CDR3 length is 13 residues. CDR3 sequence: CASSLGPPSRAFF. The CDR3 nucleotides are TGTGCCAGCAGCTTGGGGCCCCCTTCACGCGCTTTCTTT.